The 29 T cell receptor beta chains listed next were all sequenced from one sample in a study of Ad26.COV2.S vaccination and SARS-CoV-2 variants (dated by TCRdb to the early 2020s). The library was prepared using the immunoSEQ multiplex PCR assay. The immuneACCESS repertoire file appears here via TCRdb, limited to in-frame rearrangements. These files lack a portion of the clones; in checked studies, under half of the deficit traces to unresolved V genes, and the cause of the others is not known. The sample table lists about 350,000 clones, approximately 90% of them with a count of one. The ten largest clones capture 3% to 5% of the sample. This specimen's time point label, per the study, means: individuals recovered from natural SARS-CoV-2 infection. The source material was peripheral blood, sampled after recovery from COVID-19. Receptors were obtained from a human donor who had recovered from COVID-19.

This sequence joins TRBV5-1 and TRBJ2-4; D not resolved. Germline V gives CDR1 SGHRS, CDR2 YFSETQ. Trimming cost V 0 bases and J 2 bases, with 15 bases left between them. This CDR3 is 17 amino acids long. CDR3 protein: CASSLGQSWGPKNIQYF. The DNA of the CDR3 is TGCGCCAGCAGCTTGGGCCAGTCCTGGGGTCCCAAAAACATTCAGTACTTC.

This chain connects TRBV18 to TRBJ2-3, with 12 nucleotides matching TRBD2. V trimming: 4 bases; J trimming: 5 bases; junction bases outside the gene matches: 7. CDR1 is KGHSH, CDR2 LQKENI, per germline. The CDR3 length is 16 residues. DNA for the CDR3: TGTGCCAGCTCACGTTCGACTAGCGGGAGTCGAGATACGCAGTATTTT. This sequence encodes CASSRSTSGSRDTQYF.

This clone was observed once. The V gene is TRBV5-6, the J gene TRBJ1-2; a possible D gene is TRBD1 (6 bases). The CDR3 length is 14 residues. Trimming stripped 2 bases from V and 4 bases from J, with 12 bases between. Germline CDR1 is SGHDT and CDR2 is YYEEEE. DNA for the CDR3: TGTGCCAGCAGCTTAGCAGGGGATGGCTATGGCTACACCTTC. It yields the protein CASSLAGDGYGYTF.

V usage is TRBV7-2 and J usage is TRBJ2-5; D gene unclear. This CDR3 has 13 amino acids. Trimming pared 4 bases from V and 5 bases from J, leaving 11 bases between. Germline V lookup: CDR1 SGHTA, CDR2 FQGNSA. The CDR3 loop is CASSSRVEETQYF. In nucleotides, the CDR3 is TGTGCCAGCAGCTCCCGGGTGGAGGAGACCCAGTACTTC. The entire variable domain, with the rest obtained from reference TRBV7-2 and TRBJ2-5, is as follows: GAGVSQSPSNKVTEKGKDVELRCDPISGHTALYWYRQSLGQGLEFLIYFQGNSAPDKSGLPSDRFSAERTGGSVSTLTIQRTQQEDSAVYLCASSSRVEETQYFGPGTRLLVL.

The V and J genes are TRBV4-3 and TRBJ2-1; 7 bases fit TRBD2. The trim removed 1 base at V and 7 bases at J, leaving 4 bases unmatched. This CDR3 spans 14 amino acids. The germline V gene has CDR1 LGHNA and CDR2 YSLEER. The CDR3 DNA reads as TGCGCCAGCAGCCAAGGAGGTAGCGGGAATGAGCAGTTCTTC. This gives the protein CASSQGGSGNEQFF.

J is TRBJ1-2 and V is TRBV10-3; 8 nucleotides line up with TRBD1. Germline V gives CDR1 ENHRY, CDR2 SYGVKD. The V gene end was trimmed by 6 bases and the J gene end by 4 bases; junction bases not matched to a gene: 7. The CDR3 spans 14 residues. As DNA, the CDR3 is TGTGCCATCAGGGACAGGGCTTCGGGCTATGGCTACACCTTC. This sequence encodes CAIRDRASGYGYTF.

The chain joins TRBV10-3 to TRBJ1-3; D not resolved. The germline V gene has CDR1 ENHRY and CDR2 SYGVKD. This CDR3 has 14 amino acids. Trimming cost V 4 bases and J 2 bases, with 9 bases left between them. The CDR3 spells CAISVLGTGNTIYF. The DNA for the CDR3 is TGTGCCATCAGTGTACTAGGTACTGGAAACACCATATATTTT.

V is TRBV5-4 and J is TRBJ2-7; no firm D call. Looked up from germline, CDR1 is SGHNT and CDR2 is YYREEE (reference sequence). The CDR3 consists of 14 residues. The V gene lost 4 bases and the J gene lost 6 bases, with 17 bases spanning the gap. For the CDR3, the DNA is TGTGCCAGCAGCGTAGAACCTCTTATTGGCGAGCAGTACTTC. Translated, it gives CASSVEPLIGEQYF.

V is TRBV6-6 and J is TRBJ2-1, with 11 bases aligning to TRBD1. V was clipped by 8 bases and J by 7 bases; unmatched bases: 10. Germline V gene lookup returns CDR1 MNHNY and CDR2 SVGAGI (reference sequence). The CDR3 spans 15 residues. CDR3 amino acids: CASGTKGTGGNEQFF. CDR3 bases: TGTGCCAGCGGCACGAAAGGGACAGGGGGAAATGAGCAGTTCTTC.

The chain is built from TRBV29-1 and TRBJ1-2; no clear D. The germline V gene encodes CDR1 SQVTM and CDR2 ANQGSEA. The CDR3 is 11 residues long. V lost 3 bases to trimming and J lost 8 bases, with 10 bases between them. This chain's CDR3 is CSVEKVRGYTF. In DNA, the CDR3 is TGCAGCGTTGAGAAGGTGCGAGGCTACACCTTC.

The genes are TRBV4-3 and TRBJ2-2, with TRBD2 matching 12 bases. Germline V gene sequence: CDR1 LGHNA, CDR2 YSLEER. J was trimmed by 5 bases and V by 0 bases; bases with no gene match: 4. The CDR3 contains 17 residues. CDR3 bases: TGCGCCAGCAGCCAAGATGGGGGACTAGCGGGTACCGGGGAGCTGTTTTTT. It encodes CASSQDGGLAGTGELFF.

The J gene is TRBJ2-7, the V gene TRBV11-2; 7 bases align to TRBD2. The CDR3 extends over 15 amino acids. With 6 bases clipped from V and 5 bases from J, the junction kept 13 bases outside the gene matches. Per the germline V gene, CDR1 is SGHAT and CDR2 is FQNNGV. The CDR3 region has the DNA TGTGCCAGCAGTTTGGGGGGGGAGGGATTCGACGAGCAGTACTTC. Translation: CASSLGGEGFDEQYF.

V is TRBV15 and J is TRBJ1-5, with D hard to call. This CDR3 is built from 14 residues. V gave up 7 bases and J gave up 6 bases, with 16 bases separating them. Germline V lookup: CDR1 LNHNV, CDR2 YYDKDF (reference sequence). CDR3 nucleotide sequence: TGTGCCACCAACGATCAGGTTGGGGTTCAGCCCCAGCATTTT. It codes for CATNDQVGVQPQHF.

This clone was detected a few times. The same CDR3 can be traced to other DNA sequences in this sample. This chain uses TRBV7-9 with TRBJ1-3; D gene unclear. The V end lost 1 base, the J end lost 5 bases, and 0 bases lay between the germline ends. The CDR3 has 11 amino acids. Germline assignment: CDR1 SEHNR and CDR2 FQNEAQ (reference sequence). CDR3 sequence (DNA): TGTGCCAGCAGCTTAGGAAACACCATATATTTT. Amino acids: CASSLGNTIYF.

V and J are TRBV27 and TRBJ2-7; 7 bases fit TRBD2. Germline CDR1 reads MNHEY; CDR2 reads SMNVEV (reference sequence). V trimming: 3 bases; J trimming: 6 bases; junction bases outside the gene matches: 11. The CDR3 consists of 15 residues. The CDR3 region has the DNA TGTGCCAGCAGTTTTTTAGCGGGCCCTCGCGGCGAGCAGTACTTC. Translating it yields CASSFLAGPRGEQYF.

The chain links TRBV2 to TRBJ1-2; D is uncertain. The V end lost 6 bases, the J end lost 3 bases, and 14 bases lay between the germline ends. Germline assignment: CDR1 SNHLY and CDR2 FYNNEI. The CDR3 runs to 14 residues. CDR3 protein: CASRGSGGDYGYTF. CDR3 DNA: TGTGCCAGCAGGGGGTCTGGAGGAGACTATGGCTACACCTTC.

This chain links TRBV5-8 with TRBJ2-1; D is ambiguous. Germline assignment: CDR1 SGHTS and CDR2 YDEGEE. V lost 4 bases to trimming and J lost 0 bases, with 11 bases between them. This CDR3 region has 15 residues. This chain's CDR3 is CASSPKRTSYNEQFF. The DNA of the CDR3 is TGTGCCAGCAGCCCCAAGCGTACCTCCTACAATGAGCAGTTCTTC.

The J gene is TRBJ1-4, the V gene TRBV5-1; 11 bases align to TRBD1. The CDR3 is 14 amino acids. Germline loops: CDR1 SGHRS, CDR2 YFSETQ. The junction had 2 bases not matched to a gene; V was cut back by 4 bases and J by 6 bases. The CDR3 loop reads CASSGTGGDEKLFF. CDR3 nucleotide sequence: TGCGCCAGCAGCGGGACAGGGGGGGATGAAAAACTGTTTTTT. Filled out from reference TRBV5-1 and TRBJ1-4, the complete variable domain reads KAGVTQTPRYLIKTRGQQVTLSCSPISGHRSVSWYQQTPGQGLQFLFEYFSETQRNKGNFPGRFSGRQFSNSRSEMNVSTLELGDSALYLCASSGTGGDEKLFFGSGTQLSVL.

V and J are TRBV9 and TRBJ1-6, with TRBD1 identical over 9 bases. Trimming cost V 1 base and J 5 bases; bases outside gene matches: 10. The CDR3 contains 18 residues. Looked up from germline, CDR1 is SGDLS and CDR2 is YYNGEE. CDR3 DNA: TGTGCCAGCAGCGTACCCCGGGACAGGGCATCCAATAATTCACCCCTCCACTTT. Its translation is CASSVPRDRASNNSPLHF.

The J gene is TRBJ1-5, the V gene TRBV15; D call uncertain. Germline V gives CDR1 LNHNV, CDR2 YYDKDF (reference sequence). Trimming removed 1 base from V and 1 base from J, with 8 bases in between. This CDR3 contains 15 residues. Here the CDR3 DNA reads TGTGCCACCAGCAGAGGCCCAGGAAGCAATCAGCCCCAGCATTTT. Translating it yields CATSRGPGSNQPQHF.

This clone was seen just once. Compared with germline, one end of the junction differs, possibly owing to a read error. This rearrangement joins TRBV6-6 to TRBJ2-2, with 8 bases identical to TRBD2. CDR3 size: 15 residues. The germline V gene encodes CDR1 MNHNY and CDR2 SVGAGI (reference sequence). Here the CDR3 DNA reads TGTGCCTGCAGAGGGACTAGTGATGTTCCCGGGGAGCTGTTTTTT. It is translated as CACRGTSDVPGELFF.

The rearrangement uses TRBV7-9 and TRBJ1-2; the D gene is possibly TRBD1 (6 bases). Germline values: CDR1 SEHNR, CDR2 FQNEAQ (reference sequence). Trimming stripped 1 base from V and 4 bases from J, with 10 bases between. The CDR3 has 14 amino acids. The CDR3 nucleotides read TGTGCCAGCAGCTTAGTTGGACAGATCTATGGCTACACCTTC. It encodes CASSLVGQIYGYTF.

The V and J genes are TRBV18 and TRBJ1-6; maybe TRBD1 (5 bases). V shed 3 bases and J shed 6 bases, with 15 bases lying between them. Germline assignment: CDR1 KGHSH and CDR2 LQKENI. The CDR3 consists of 16 residues. DNA for the CDR3: TGTGCCAGCTCACCGGACGGGCAGGGACGTAATTCACCCCTCCACTTT. Amino acid sequence: CASSPDGQGRNSPLHF.

This rearrangement joins TRBV12-3 or TRBV12-4 to TRBJ2-7, with D possibly being TRBD1 (5 bases). V dropped 0 bases and J dropped 5 bases, with 8 bases sitting between them. The CDR3 extends over 13 amino acids. The CDR3 sequence is CASSLALRDEQYF. The DNA for the CDR3 is TGTGCCAGCAGTTTAGCGCTCAGGGACGAGCAGTACTTC.

The chain couples TRBV5-1 to TRBJ2-2, with D perhaps assigned TRBD1 or TRBD2 (6 bases each). CDR3 length equals 15 residues. The ends were cut back, 4 bases at V and 0 bases at J, with 10 bases in the middle. Germline values: CDR1 SGHRS, CDR2 YFSETQ. The CDR3 nucleotides read TGCGCCAGCAGCAACGGGGGCTCGAACACCGGGGAGCTGTTTTTT. Translation: CASSNGGSNTGELFF.

This clone was detected only once. The chain couples TRBV11-2 to TRBJ2-5; 9 bases are shared with TRBD1. J gave up 2 bases and V 3 bases, and 7 bases lay outside the gene matches. The CDR3 length is 16 residues. The germline V gene encodes CDR1 SGHAT and CDR2 FQNNGV. Here the CDR3 reads CASSFGTGRRQETQYF. For the CDR3, the DNA is TGTGCCAGCAGCTTCGGGACAGGGAGGCGGCAAGAGACCCAGTACTTC.

The chain couples TRBV7-2 to TRBJ2-7; TRBD1 agrees at 7 bases. The ends lost 5 bases at V and 3 bases at J; junction bases unmatched: 7. CDR3 size: 14 residues. From germline, CDR1 is SGHTA and CDR2 FQGNSA. The CDR3 nucleotides are TGTGCCAGCAGCGTCGACAGGGATCTCTACGAGCAGTACTTC. As protein: CASSVDRDLYEQYF.

The rearrangement uses TRBV19 and TRBJ2-3; a weak D match, TRBD1 (6 bases). Between the trimmed V and J ends, which lost 6 bases and 0 bases, there was a span of 10 bases. Looked up from germline, CDR1 is LNHDA and CDR2 is SQIVND (reference sequence). The CDR3 consists of 14 residues. The CDR3 DNA reads as TGTGCCAGTAGGGACAGTTATAGCACAGATACGCAGTATTTT. Its translation is CASRDSYSTDTQYF.

The V gene is TRBV7-2, the J gene TRBJ1-1, with 8 bases fitting TRBD1. Germline V gene sequence: CDR1 SGHTA, CDR2 FQGNSA. V trimming: 1 base; J trimming: 11 bases; junction bases outside the gene matches: 9. This CDR3 comprises 14 residues. The CDR3 region has the DNA TGTGCCAGCAGCTTAGGGACAGGGTACGATGCGGCTTTCTTT. This encodes CASSLGTGYDAAFF.